This TCR beta chain came from a study of control samples from healthy donors and cancer patients. Here immunoSEQ multiplex PCR was the method, and the copy in TCRdb shows in-frame clones only, minus some. Of under 200,000 clones in the sample, around 88% were seen once. Germline loops: CDR1 MRHNA, CDR2 SNTAGT. The CDR3 extends over 15 amino acids. V was clipped by 8 bases and J by 3 bases, with 17 bases between them. Input material: blood. V usage is TRBV6-4 and J usage is TRBJ1-3, with a tentative D call TRBD1 (6 bases). This receptor was identified in a woman younger than 45 in good health. The CDR3 is CASGHPGDVGNTIYF. The CDR3 region has the DNA TGTGCCAGCGGCCACCCAGGGGACGTTGGAAACACCATATATTTT.